The 22 T cell receptor beta chains listed next were all sequenced from one sample in a study of blood T cells in healthy people across ages. It was with a sample-barcoded 5' primer and a J-beta primer mix that a second PCR of roughly 7 to 12 cycles was run. TCRdb redid the calling of the 5' RACE reads with MiXCR, one entry per CDR3 protein. Counted here are 750,000 to 850,000 distinct CDR3 sequences, roughly 25% occurring once; the ten biggest clones make up approximately 4%. The sample also formed part of further work on T cells of mothers and their children.

Sequenced: blood. These receptors all stem from a boy aged 5-17 years in good health.

The V call is TRBV29-1, the J call TRBJ2-1, with no clear D. Per the germline V gene, CDR1 is SQVTM and CDR2 is ANQGSEA. The CDR3 runs to 13 residues. Trimming left V 4 bases short and J 7 bases short, with 14 bases between. The CDR3 protein is CSVVGENLNEQFF. The CDR3 nucleotides are TGCAGCGTTGTAGGAGAGAATTTAAATGAGCAGTTCTTC.

The V call is TRBV2, the J call TRBJ1-6; 9 bases match TRBD1. Germline V CDR1 and CDR2: SNHLY, FYNNEI. The CDR3 is made up of 15 amino acids. V shed 5 bases, J shed 4 bases, and the junction held 3 bases outside the gene matches. CDR3 nucleotide sequence: TGTGCCAGCAGTCCCGGGACAGGGTATAATTCACCCCTCCACTTT. It translates to CASSPGTGYNSPLHF.

The chain joins TRBV4-2 to TRBJ2-3; D is unclear. The CDR3 spans 15 residues. Germline V gives CDR1 LGHNA, CDR2 YNFKEQ. V was cut by 4 bases and J by 1 base, with 12 bases left in between. Written as DNA, the CDR3 is TGTGCCAGCAGCCTCCCCTCGGCGGGCACAGATACGCAGTATTTT. Its protein product is CASSLPSAGTDTQYF.

The chain uses TRBV7-9 and TRBJ2-5; TRBD1 agrees at 7 bases. With 4 bases clipped from V and 1 base from J, the junction kept 9 bases outside the gene matches. The CDR3 sequence is 16 residues long. Per germline, CDR1 SEHNR and CDR2 FQNEAQ (reference sequence). CDR3 DNA: TGTGCCAGCAGCTCAAAATACGACAGGGTCCAAGAGACCCAGTACTTC. It codes for CASSSKYDRVQETQYF.

A few counts support this clonotype. This rearrangement joins TRBV28 to TRBJ2-1; D is ambiguous. Between the trimmed V and J ends, which lost 0 bases and 4 bases, there was a span of 16 bases. The CDR3 totals 17 residues. Germline CDR1 and CDR2: MDHEN and SYDVKM. The CDR3 is CASSLWRKWSVYNEQFF. The CDR3 DNA sequence: TGTGCCAGCAGTTTATGGCGCAAGTGGTCCGTATACAATGAGCAGTTCTTC.

In this sample, this clonotype turned up a few times. Here the CDR3 DNA reads TGCAGTGCTATGGGGGGGAGCTCCTACGAGCAGTACTTC. It encodes CSAMGGSSYEQYF. The chain joins TRBV20-1 to TRBJ2-7; 7 nucleotides match TRBD2. The CDR3 runs to 13 residues. J lost 0 bases, V lost 4 bases, and 3 bases had no gene match. Per the germline V gene, CDR1 is DFQATT and CDR2 is SNEGSKA (reference sequence).

This clonotype was seen just once. The rearrangement links TRBV4-2 to TRBJ2-7; 8 bases are shared with TRBD2. The CDR3 length is 15 residues. J lost 2 bases, V lost 4 bases, and 7 bases had no gene match. Germline CDR1 reads LGHNA; CDR2 reads YNFKEQ. The CDR3 protein is CASSPTPGLAYEQYF. The CDR3 DNA reads TGTGCCAGCAGCCCTACCCCGGGACTAGCCTACGAGCAGTACTTC.

The rearrangement joins TRBV7-2 to TRBJ1-3, with 7 positions matching TRBD1. Germline V CDR1 and CDR2: SGHTA, FQGNSA. CDR3 length: 16 residues. Unmatched junction bases numbered 9, after V lost 4 bases and J lost 3 bases. The CDR3 bases are TGTGCCAGCAGCTCACGGGAGGGGGCTGGTGGAAACACCATATATTTT. Its translation: CASSSREGAGGNTIYF.

This clonotype was found a few times. V gene TRBV29-1 combines with J gene TRBJ2-7, with unresolved D. From germline, CDR1 is SQVTM and CDR2 ANQGSEA. The CDR3 runs 14 residues. The ends were cut back, 1 base at V and 0 bases at J, with 10 bases in the middle. The CDR3 sequence is CSVEGTRGSYEQYF. The DNA of the CDR3 is TGCAGCGTTGAAGGGACGCGAGGCTCCTACGAGCAGTACTTC.

The chain uses TRBV12-3 or TRBV12-4 and TRBJ2-7; D might be TRBD1 (5 bases). Trimming took off 7 bases at V and 2 bases at J, with 21 bases between the two ends. The CDR3 has 16 amino acids. The CDR3 coding sequence is TGTGCCAGCACCAGGGCCCCCTCGACAACACCCTACGAGCAGTACTTC. Residues: CASTRAPSTTPYEQYF.

The chain joins TRBV4-1 to TRBJ1-4; no reliable D call. This CDR3 has 18 residues. V lost 0 bases to trimming and J lost 3 bases, with 17 bases between them. The germline V gene encodes CDR1 MGHRA and CDR2 YSYEKL. The CDR3: CASSQEVSLLGANEKLFF. In DNA form, the CDR3 reads TGCGCCAGCAGCCAAGAGGTGTCTCTACTTGGGGCTAATGAAAAACTGTTTTTT.

V usage is TRBV12-3 or TRBV12-4 and J usage is TRBJ1-1; D is perhaps TRBD1 (5 bases). The CDR3 has 14 amino acids. V lost 2 bases and J lost 0, with 7 bases in between. The CDR3 is CASSLPRVNTEAFF. The CDR3 bases are TGTGCCAGCAGTTTACCCAGGGTGAACACTGAAGCTTTCTTT.

This chain joins TRBV20-1 and TRBJ1-2, with 10 bases aligning to TRBD1. Germline lookup yields CDR1 DFQATT and CDR2 SNEGSKA (reference sequence). The CDR3 extends over 14 amino acids. Trimming cost V 1 base and J 8 bases; bases outside gene matches: 7. The CDR3, as DNA: TGCAGTGCTAGAGGGGAGACAGGGGGCGAGGGCTACACCTTC. Translation gives CSARGETGGEGYTF.

The rearrangement links TRBV29-1 to TRBJ2-1, with 9 nucleotides matching TRBD1. The J call may be faulty, since TRBJ2-5 better matches the DNA end. CDR3 length: 14 residues. CDR1 SQVTM and CDR2 ANQGSEA come from the germline V gene. The CDR3 region has the DNA TGCAGCGTTGATCCAGACAGGGGGTGGGAGACCCAGTACTTC. This encodes CSVDPDRGWETQYF.

With respect to this clonotype: A read error may account for a junction end that differs from germline. V usage is TRBV7-2 and J usage is TRBJ1-4; weak D call: TRBD1 (5 bases). CDR1 and CDR2 from the germline V gene are SGHTA and FQGNSA. The CDR3 loop spans 14 amino acids. The CDR3 protein is CASSWQGPGEKLFF. CDR3 sequence (DNA): TGTGCCAGCAGCTGGCAGGGTCCGGGGGAAAAACTGTTCTTT.

This clonotype occurred a few times. This sequence joins TRBV6-2 or TRBV6-3 and TRBJ1-5; 7 bases are shared with TRBD1. V was pared by 6 bases and J by 6 bases, with 5 bases of the junction left unmatched. Germline CDR1 reads MNHEY; CDR2 reads SVGEGT. The CDR3 has 13 residues. This CDR3 reads CASRPTGVQPQHF. For the CDR3, the DNA is TGTGCCAGCAGACCTACAGGGGTTCAGCCCCAGCATTTT.

The chain is built from TRBV28 and TRBJ2-7; D call uncertain. Trimming pared 3 bases from V and 6 bases from J, leaving 9 bases between. Per germline, CDR1 MDHEN and CDR2 SYDVKM. This CDR3 has 12 amino acids. The CDR3 is CASSFNPVEQYF. Written as DNA, the CDR3 is TGTGCCAGCAGTTTTAATCCCGTCGAGCAGTACTTC.

V is TRBV9 and J is TRBJ1-6; TRBD1 matches at 9 bases. This CDR3 region has 15 residues. Trimming at V came to 6 bases and at J to 10 bases, leaving 11 bases not matched to a gene. Germline V gene sequence: CDR1 SGDLS, CDR2 YYNGEE. CDR3 bases: TGTGCCAGCAACCAGGGGGACAGGGAGGGATCACCCCTCCACTTT. Residues: CASNQGDREGSPLHF.

The table lists this clonotype with a few counts. The V call is TRBV9, the J call TRBJ1-1; D is ambiguous. The CDR3 contains 13 residues. The germline CDR1 and CDR2 sequences are SGDLS and YYNGEE. Trimming took 1 base from V and 1 from J, leaving 5 bases between them. CDR3 coding DNA: TGTGCCAGCAGCGTAACAGCGAACACTGAAGCTTTCTTT. Protein product: CASSVTANTEAFF.

This clonotype has only a few counts. The chain uses TRBV27 and TRBJ2-7, with 10 bases aligning to TRBD1. Germline V gene data show CDR1 as MNHEY and CDR2 as SMNVEV (reference sequence). The CDR3 contains 14 residues. With 5 bases clipped from V and 3 bases from J, the junction kept 4 bases outside the gene matches. CDR3 residues: CASSTGTGVYEQYF. The CDR3 DNA is TGTGCCAGCAGTACTGGGACAGGGGTCTACGAGCAGTACTTC.

This chain connects TRBV20-1 to TRBJ1-2, with D perhaps TRBD1 (5 bases). The CDR3 is made up of 17 amino acids. V lost 2 bases to trimming and J lost 6 bases, with 25 bases between them. From germline, CDR1 is DFQATT and CDR2 SNEGSKA (reference sequence). CDR3: CSARSAGIQVLSDGYTF. The DNA of the CDR3 is TGCAGTGCTAGATCCGCCGGAATACAGGTTTTATCGGATGGCTACACCTTC.

This clonotype was counted a few times. This chain uses TRBV19 with TRBJ2-1; 7 bases agree with TRBD2. Trimming at V came to 10 bases and at J to 0 bases, leaving 9 bases not matched to a gene. This CDR3 is built from 15 residues. Germline V gene data show CDR1 as LNHDA and CDR2 as SQIVND (reference sequence). The CDR3 spells CATTNTGGSYNEQFF. For the CDR3, the DNA is TGTGCCACCACCAATACGGGGGGCTCCTACAATGAGCAGTTCTTC.